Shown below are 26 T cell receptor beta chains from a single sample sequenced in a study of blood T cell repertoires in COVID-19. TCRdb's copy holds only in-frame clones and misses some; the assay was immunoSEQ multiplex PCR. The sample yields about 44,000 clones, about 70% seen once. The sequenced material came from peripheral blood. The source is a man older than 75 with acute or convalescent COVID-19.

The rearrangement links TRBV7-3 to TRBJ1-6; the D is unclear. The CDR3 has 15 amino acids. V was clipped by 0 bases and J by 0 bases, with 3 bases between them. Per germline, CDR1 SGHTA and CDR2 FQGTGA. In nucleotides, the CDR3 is TGTGCCAGCAGCTTAACTAGCTCCTATAATTCACCCCTCCACTTT. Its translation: CASSLTSSYNSPLHF.

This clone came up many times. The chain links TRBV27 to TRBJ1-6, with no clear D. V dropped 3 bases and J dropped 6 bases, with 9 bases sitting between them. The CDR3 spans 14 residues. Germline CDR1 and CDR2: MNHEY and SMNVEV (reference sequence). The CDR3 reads CASSFGGSNSPLHF. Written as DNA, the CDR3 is TGTGCCAGCAGTTTCGGCGGATCTAATTCACCCCTCCACTTT.

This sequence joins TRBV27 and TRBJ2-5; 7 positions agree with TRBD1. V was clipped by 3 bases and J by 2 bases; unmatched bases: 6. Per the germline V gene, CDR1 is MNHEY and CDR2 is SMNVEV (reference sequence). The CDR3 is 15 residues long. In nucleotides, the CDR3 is TGTGCCAGCAGTTTCATCTCACAGGGGCAAGAGACCCAGTACTTC. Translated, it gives CASSFISQGQETQYF.

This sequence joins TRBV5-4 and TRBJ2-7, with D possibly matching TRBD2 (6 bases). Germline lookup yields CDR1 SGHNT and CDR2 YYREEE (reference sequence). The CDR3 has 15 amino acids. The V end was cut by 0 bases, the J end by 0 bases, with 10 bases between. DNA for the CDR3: TGTGCCAGCAGCTTGGGGCGGGGAAGCTCCTACGAGCAGTACTTC. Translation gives CASSLGRGSSYEQYF. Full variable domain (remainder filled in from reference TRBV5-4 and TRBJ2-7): ETGVTQSPTHLIKTRGQQVTLRCSSQSGHNTVSWYQQALGQGPQFIFQYYREEENGRGNFPPRFSGLQFPNYSSELNVNALELDDSALYLCASSLGRGSSYEQYFGPGTRLTVT.

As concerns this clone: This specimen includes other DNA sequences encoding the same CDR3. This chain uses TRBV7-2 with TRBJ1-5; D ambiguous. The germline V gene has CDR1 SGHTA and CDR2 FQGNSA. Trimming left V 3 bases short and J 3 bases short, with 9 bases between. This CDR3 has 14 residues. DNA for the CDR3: TGTGCCAGCAGCTTGGGCTTGTCCAATCAGCCCCAGCATTTT. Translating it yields CASSLGLSNQPQHF.

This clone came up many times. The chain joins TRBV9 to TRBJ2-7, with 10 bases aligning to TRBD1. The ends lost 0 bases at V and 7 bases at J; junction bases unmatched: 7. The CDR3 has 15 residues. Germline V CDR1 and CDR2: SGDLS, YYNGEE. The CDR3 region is CASSVGQGAIEEQYF. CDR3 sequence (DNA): TGTGCCAGCAGCGTAGGACAGGGGGCGATTGAGGAGCAGTACTTC.

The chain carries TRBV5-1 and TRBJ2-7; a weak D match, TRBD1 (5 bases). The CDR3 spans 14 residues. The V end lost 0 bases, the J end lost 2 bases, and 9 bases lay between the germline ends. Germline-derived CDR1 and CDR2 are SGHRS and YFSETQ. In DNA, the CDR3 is TGCGCCAGCAGCTTGGGGCAGGGCCCCTACGAGCAGTACTTC. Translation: CASSLGQGPYEQYF.

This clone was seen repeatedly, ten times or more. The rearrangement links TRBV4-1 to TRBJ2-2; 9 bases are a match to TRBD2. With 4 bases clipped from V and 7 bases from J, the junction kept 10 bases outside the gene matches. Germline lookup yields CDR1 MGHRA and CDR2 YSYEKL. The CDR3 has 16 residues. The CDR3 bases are TGCGCCAGCAGCCCCGGGACTAGCCTTTCTGGCGGGGAGCTGTTTTTT. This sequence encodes CASSPGTSLSGGELFF.

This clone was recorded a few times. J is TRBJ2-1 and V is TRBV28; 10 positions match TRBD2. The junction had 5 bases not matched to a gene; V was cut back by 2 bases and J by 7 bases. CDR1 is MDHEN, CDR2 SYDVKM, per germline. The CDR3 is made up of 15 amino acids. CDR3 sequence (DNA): TGTGCCAGCAGTTTAGGGGCTAGCGGGAGAAATGAGCAGTTCTTC. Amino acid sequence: CASSLGASGRNEQFF.

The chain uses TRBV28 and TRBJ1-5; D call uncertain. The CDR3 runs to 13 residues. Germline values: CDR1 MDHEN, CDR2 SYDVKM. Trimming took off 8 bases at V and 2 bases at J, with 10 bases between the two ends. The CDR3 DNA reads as TGTGCCAGCCAAAGGCGGGGCAATCAGCCCCAGCATTTT. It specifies CASQRRGNQPQHF.

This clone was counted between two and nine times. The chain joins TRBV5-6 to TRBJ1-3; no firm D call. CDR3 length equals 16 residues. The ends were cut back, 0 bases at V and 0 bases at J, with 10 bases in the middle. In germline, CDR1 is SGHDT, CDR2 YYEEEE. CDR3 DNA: TGTGCCAGCAGCTTGGACGGGGTCACCTCTGGAAACACCATATATTTT. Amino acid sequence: CASSLDGVTSGNTIYF.

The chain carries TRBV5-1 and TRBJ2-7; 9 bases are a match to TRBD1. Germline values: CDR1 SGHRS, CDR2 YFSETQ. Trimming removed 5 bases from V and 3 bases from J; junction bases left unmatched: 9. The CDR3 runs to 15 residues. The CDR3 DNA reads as TGCGCCAGCAGGGCCGGGACAGGGTCCCACTACGAGCAGTACTTC. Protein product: CASRAGTGSHYEQYF.

The CDR3 reads CASSTSSGRAVRQYF. CDR3 DNA sequence: TGTGCCAGCAGTACCTCTAGCGGGAGGGCGGTAAGGCAGTACTTC. The J gene is TRBJ2-7, the V gene TRBV28; 12 nucleotides agree with TRBD2. This CDR3 is 15 amino acids long. V was pared by 5 bases and J by 9 bases, with 11 bases of the junction left unmatched. Germline values: CDR1 MDHEN, CDR2 SYDVKM.

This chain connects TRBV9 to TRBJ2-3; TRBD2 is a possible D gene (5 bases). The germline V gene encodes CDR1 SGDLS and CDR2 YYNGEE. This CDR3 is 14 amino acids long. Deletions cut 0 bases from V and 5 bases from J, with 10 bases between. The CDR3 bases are TGTGCCAGCAGCGTAGGGCTAGCCCTAGATACGCAGTATTTT. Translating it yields CASSVGLALDTQYF.

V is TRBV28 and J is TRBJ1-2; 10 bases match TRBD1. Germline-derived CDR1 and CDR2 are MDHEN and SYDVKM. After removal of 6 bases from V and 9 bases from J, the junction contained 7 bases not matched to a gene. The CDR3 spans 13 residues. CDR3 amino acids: CASRGTGAFRYTF. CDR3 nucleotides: TGTGCCAGCAGGGGGACAGGGGCTTTTCGCTACACCTTC.

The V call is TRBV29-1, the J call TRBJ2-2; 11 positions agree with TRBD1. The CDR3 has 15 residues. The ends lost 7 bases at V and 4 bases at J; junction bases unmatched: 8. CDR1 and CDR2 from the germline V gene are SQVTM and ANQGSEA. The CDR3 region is CSAQPGQGVTGELFF. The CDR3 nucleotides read TGCAGCGCCCAACCGGGACAGGGGGTCACCGGGGAGCTGTTTTTT.

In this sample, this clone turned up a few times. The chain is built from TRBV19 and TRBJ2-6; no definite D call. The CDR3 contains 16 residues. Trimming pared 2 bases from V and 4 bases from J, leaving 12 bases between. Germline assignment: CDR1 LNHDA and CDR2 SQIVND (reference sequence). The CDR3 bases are TGTGCCAGTAGTATATGGGCACCCTCCGGGGCCAACGTCCTGACTTTC. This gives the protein CASSIWAPSGANVLTF.

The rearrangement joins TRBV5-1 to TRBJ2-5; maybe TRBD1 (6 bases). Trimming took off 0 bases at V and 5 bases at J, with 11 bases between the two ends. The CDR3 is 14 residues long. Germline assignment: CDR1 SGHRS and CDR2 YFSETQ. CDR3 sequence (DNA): TGCGCCAGCAGCTTGGGAGGGGGTCCGGAGACCCAGTACTTC. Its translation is CASSLGGGPETQYF.

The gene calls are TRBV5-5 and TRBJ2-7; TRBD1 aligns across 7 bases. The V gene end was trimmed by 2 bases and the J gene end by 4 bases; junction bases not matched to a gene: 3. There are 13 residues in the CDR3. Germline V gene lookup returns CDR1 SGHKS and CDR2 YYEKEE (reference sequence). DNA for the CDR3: TGTGCCAGCAGCTTAATACAGGGGTACGAGCAGTACTTC. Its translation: CASSLIQGYEQYF.

The CDR3 DNA reads TGTGCCAGCAGCTTGACTAGCGGAGTATACTACGAGCAGTACTTC. The encoded protein is CASSLTSGVYYEQYF. V usage is TRBV5-4 and J usage is TRBJ2-7; 8 bases match TRBD2. Germline CDR1 SGHNT, CDR2 YYREEE (reference sequence). Unmatched junction bases numbered 6, after V lost 1 base and J lost 3 bases. The CDR3 length is 15 residues.

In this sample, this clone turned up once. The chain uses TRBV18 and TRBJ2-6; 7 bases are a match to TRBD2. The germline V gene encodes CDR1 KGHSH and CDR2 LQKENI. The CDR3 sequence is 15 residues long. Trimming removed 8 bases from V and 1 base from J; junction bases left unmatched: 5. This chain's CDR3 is CASRGLTSGANVLTF. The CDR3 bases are TGTGCCAGCCGGGGACTAACTTCTGGGGCCAACGTCCTGACTTTC.

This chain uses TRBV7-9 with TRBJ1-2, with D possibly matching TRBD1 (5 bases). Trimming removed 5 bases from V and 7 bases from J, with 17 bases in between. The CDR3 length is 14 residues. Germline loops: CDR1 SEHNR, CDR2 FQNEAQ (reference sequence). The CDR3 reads CASSPKQAGGGYTF. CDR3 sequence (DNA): TGTGCCAGCAGCCCAAAACAGGCCGGTGGTGGCTACACCTTC.

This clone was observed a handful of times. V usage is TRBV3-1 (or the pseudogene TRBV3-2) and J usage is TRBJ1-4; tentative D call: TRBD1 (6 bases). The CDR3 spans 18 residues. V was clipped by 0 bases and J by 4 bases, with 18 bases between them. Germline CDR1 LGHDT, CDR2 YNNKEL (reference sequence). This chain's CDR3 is CASSQDRVGTRCNEKLFF. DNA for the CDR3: TGTGCCAGCAGCCAAGATCGAGTAGGGACAAGGTGTAATGAAAAACTGTTTTTT.

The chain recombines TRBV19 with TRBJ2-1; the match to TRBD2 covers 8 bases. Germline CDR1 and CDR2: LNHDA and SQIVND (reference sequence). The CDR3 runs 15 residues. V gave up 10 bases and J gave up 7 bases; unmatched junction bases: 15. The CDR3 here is CATLRGGRPGNEQFF. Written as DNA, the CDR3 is TGTGCCACTCTTAGGGGCGGGAGGCCGGGGAATGAGCAGTTCTTC. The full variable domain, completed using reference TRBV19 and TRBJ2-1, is DGGITQSPKYLFRKEGQNVTLSCEQNLNHDAMYWYRQDPGQGLRLIYYSQIVNDFQKGDIAEGYSVSREKKESFPLTVTSAQKNPTAFYLCATLRGGRPGNEQFFGPGTRLTVL.

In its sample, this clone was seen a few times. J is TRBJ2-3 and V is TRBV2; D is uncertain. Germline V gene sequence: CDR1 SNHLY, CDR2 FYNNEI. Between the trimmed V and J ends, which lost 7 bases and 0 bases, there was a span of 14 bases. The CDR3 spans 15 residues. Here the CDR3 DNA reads TGTGCCAGCAAACGAAGAGAGACTAGCACAGATACGCAGTATTTT. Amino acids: CASKRRETSTDTQYF. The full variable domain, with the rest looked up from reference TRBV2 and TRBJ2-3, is EPEVTQTPSHQVTQMGQEVILRCVPISNHLYFYWYRQILGQKVEFLVSFYNNEISEKSEIFDDQFSVERPDGSNFTLKIRSTKLEDSAMYFCASKRRETSTDTQYFGPGTRLTVL.

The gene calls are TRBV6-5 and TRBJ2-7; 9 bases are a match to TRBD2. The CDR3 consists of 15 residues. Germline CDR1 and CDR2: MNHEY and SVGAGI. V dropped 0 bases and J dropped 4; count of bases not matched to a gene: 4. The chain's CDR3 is CASSYSSGRIYEQYF. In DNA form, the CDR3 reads TGTGCCAGCAGTTACTCTAGCGGGAGAATTTACGAGCAGTACTTC.